These T cell receptor beta chains were read from a single sample in a study of cytomegalovirus exposure and HLA in healthy donors. Generated by immunoSEQ multiplex PCR, the TCRdb table keeps only in-frame clones and is missing some. Seen here are tens of thousands of clones, less than 65% observed once, and the top ten hold roughly 6.8%. Sequenced: PBMCs. The receptors stem from a woman in her 30s in good health and CMV-seronegative. The CDR3 runs from the conserved cysteine through the conserved F or W. A D gene is named only where the DNA matches it firmly. Clone size is not always given. Where it is, it says once, few, many or a class for expanded clones.

clone_size	v_call	d_call	j_call	cdr3_nt	cdr3_aa
once	TRBV10-3	TRBD1	TRBJ1-2	TGTGCCATCAGTGCGACCGGGGACAGGGGATTATATGGCTACACCTTC	CAISATGDRGLYGYTF
.	TRBV27	TRBD1	TRBJ2-7	TGTGCCAGCAGTTTGACAGGGGTAAACGAGCAGTACTTC	CASSLTGVNEQYF
.	TRBV7-2	TRBD1	TRBJ2-2	TGTGCCAGCAGCTTAGGGCCGGGACAGTCGCTTAGGGAGCTGTTTTTT	CASSLGPGQSLRELFF
.	TRBV7-9	.	TRBJ2-3	TGTGCCAGCAGTCGGGCGGCAGGGGGGAGAGATACGCAGTATTTT	CASSRAAGGRDTQYF
.	TRBV7-2	TRBD2	TRBJ2-3	TGTGCCAGCAGGGCGGGAGGGTCCACAGATACGCAGTATTTT	CASRAGGSTDTQYF
.	TRBV30	.	TRBJ1-4	TGTGCCTGGAGTGTCCCTCGGGAAAAACTGTTTTTT	CAWSVPREKLFF
.	TRBV5-6	.	TRBJ2-7	TGTGCCAGCAGCCCTTACCTGGGAGCCTACGAGCAGTACTTC	CASSPYLGAYEQYF
once	TRBV12-5	TRBD2	TRBJ2-2	TGTGCTAGCAAGAACGGGACTAAGAACACCGGGGAGCTGTTTTTT	CASKNGTKNTGELFF
.	TRBV9	TRBD1	TRBJ2-6	TGTGCCAGCAGCGCAGGACAGGGCATCTCTGGGGCCAACGTCCTGACTTTC	CASSAGQGISGANVLTF
.	TRBV28	.	TRBJ1-3	TGTGCCAGCAGAGCAGGTTACCGTGGAAACACCATATATTTT	CASRAGYRGNTIYF
few	TRBV6-4	.	TRBJ2-1	TGTGCCAGCACGGGGGGCCATGAGCAGTTCTTC	CASTGGHEQFF
.	TRBV6-4	.	TRBJ1-1	TGTGCCAGCAGGATAGAGGAGAACACTGAAGCTTTCTTT	CASRIEENTEAFF
.	TRBV21-1	.	TRBJ2-7	TGTGCCAGCAGCGGTCTCCGGGACTCACCTTTCTACGAGCAGTACTTC	CASSGLRDSPFYEQYF
.	TRBV6-4	.	TRBJ1-2	TGTGCCAGCAGTGACTCGGTCCAGGGGTGGTGGTATGGCTACACCTTC	CASSDSVQGWWYGYTF